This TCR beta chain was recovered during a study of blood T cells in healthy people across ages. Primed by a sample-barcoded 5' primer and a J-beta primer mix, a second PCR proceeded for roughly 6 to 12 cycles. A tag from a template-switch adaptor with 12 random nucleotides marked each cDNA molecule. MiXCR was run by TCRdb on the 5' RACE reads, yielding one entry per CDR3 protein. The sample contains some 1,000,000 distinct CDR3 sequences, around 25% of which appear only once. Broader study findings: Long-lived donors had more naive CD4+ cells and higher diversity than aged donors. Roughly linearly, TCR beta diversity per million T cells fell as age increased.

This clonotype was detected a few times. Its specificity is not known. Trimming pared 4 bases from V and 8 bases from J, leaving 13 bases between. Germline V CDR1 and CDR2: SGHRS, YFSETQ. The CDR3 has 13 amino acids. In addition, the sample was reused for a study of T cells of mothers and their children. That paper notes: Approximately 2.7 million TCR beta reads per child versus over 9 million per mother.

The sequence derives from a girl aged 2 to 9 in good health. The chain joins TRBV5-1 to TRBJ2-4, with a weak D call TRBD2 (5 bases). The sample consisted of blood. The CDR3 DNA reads TGCGCCAGCAGCGTTTTCCAGAGGGACATTCAGTACTTC. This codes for CASSVFQRDIQYF.